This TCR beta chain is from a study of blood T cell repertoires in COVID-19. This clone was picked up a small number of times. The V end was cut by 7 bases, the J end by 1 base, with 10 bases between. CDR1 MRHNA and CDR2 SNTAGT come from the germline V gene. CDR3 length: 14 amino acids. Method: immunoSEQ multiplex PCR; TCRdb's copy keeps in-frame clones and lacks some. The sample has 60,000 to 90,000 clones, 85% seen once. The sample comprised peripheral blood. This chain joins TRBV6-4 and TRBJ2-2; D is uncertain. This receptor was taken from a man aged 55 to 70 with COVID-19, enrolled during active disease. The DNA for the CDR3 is TGTGCCAGCAAGGTCGGAGAGAACACCGGGGAGCTGTTTTTT. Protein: CASKVGENTGELFF.